This record covers a single TCR beta chain. The sample originates from a study of CD8 T cells in Susac syndrome. Random hexamers were used to reverse transcribe the RNA input (about 0.5 to 1 ug). Each CDR3 protein gets one entry after TCRdb re-called the immunoSEQ multiplex PCR reads with MiXCR. The data show over 150,000 distinct CDR3 sequences, approximately 95% seen once. CDR3 length equals 16 residues. Between the trimmed V and J ends, which lost 1 base and 5 bases, there was a span of 17 bases. Germline lookup yields CDR1 SGHTA and CDR2 FQGNSA. This TCR was recovered from a human donor with multiple sclerosis. V gene TRBV7-2 combines with J gene TRBJ2-5; D is possibly TRBD2 (7 bases). Sequencing input: CD4+ T cells from PBMCs. CDR3 DNA: TGTGCCAGCAGCTTAGGCCCTAGCGGAGGGGGGGAGACCCAGTACTTC. It is translated as CASSLGPSGGGETQYF. Full variable domain (outside the CDR3, taken from reference TRBV7-2 and TRBJ2-5): GAGVSQSPSNKVTEKGKDVELRCDPISGHTALYWYRQSLGQGLEFLIYFQGNSAPDKSGLPSDRFSAERTGGSVSTLTIQRTQQEDSAVYLCASSLGPSGGGETQYFGPGTRLLVL.